This is a list of T cell receptor beta chains from one sample in a study of beta chain features in type 1 diabetes. Method: immunoSEQ multiplex PCR; TCRdb's copy keeps in-frame clones and lacks some. The table includes about 320,000 clones, roughly 15% detected once. Specimen: central memory CD4+ T cells from blood. These receptors were collected from a man under 40 in good health. The CDR3 runs from the conserved cysteine through the conserved F or W. D genes are given only for firm matches. The size of a clone is reported for some rows only, either as once, few or many, or as a class for expanded clones.

D gene	V gene	J gene	clone size	CDR3 DNA	CDR3 protein
NA	TRBV6-6	TRBJ1-3	NA	TGTGCCAGCAGTCGACCCGGGGCGTCGGGAAACACCATATATTTT	CASSRPGASGNTIYF
TRBD2	TRBV4-2	TRBJ2-1	NA	TGTGCCAGCAGCCAAGATGGGACTAACAATGAGCAGTTCTTC	CASSQDGTNNEQFF
TRBD1	TRBV15	TRBJ1-1	NA	TGTGCCGCCAGCAGAGGTGAGACAGGGGGCGGCACTGAAGCTTTCTTT	CAASRGETGGGTEAFF
TRBD1	TRBV5-3	TRBJ1-5	NA	TGTGCCAGAAGCTCACAGGGGGCTGGGGATCAGCCCCAGCATTTT	CARSSQGAGDQPQHF
TRBD1	TRBV25-1	TRBJ2-5	few	TGTGCCAGCAGTGAGGTCAGGGGGTCTTGGGAGACCCAGTACTTC	CASSEVRGSWETQYF
TRBD2	TRBV7-2	TRBJ2-7	few	TGTGCCAGCAGCCGACTAGCGGGGACCTCCTACGAGCAGTACTTC	CASSRLAGTSYEQYF
NA	TRBV6-1	TRBJ1-4	many	TGTGCCACCACAACAGGCCACGGCGATGAAAAACTGTTTTTT	CATTTGHGDEKLFF
NA	TRBV6-1	TRBJ1-5	few	TGTGCCAGCAGTGAAGCGCTTCAGGGCAATCAGCCCCAGCATTTT	CASSEALQGNQPQHF
NA	TRBV20-1	TRBJ2-1	few	TGCAGTGCTAGTATATATGAGCAGTTCTTC	CSASIYEQFF
NA	TRBV4-3	TRBJ1-1	few	TGCGCCAGCAGCCAAGTCAAGGGTGAAGCTTTCTTT	CASSQVKGEAFF
NA	TRBV7-8	TRBJ2-7	NA	TGTGCCAGCAGCTCCTCCCGGACGGCGGCCTACGAGCAGTACTTC	CASSSSRTAAYEQYF
NA	TRBV6-5	TRBJ1-6	NA	TGTGCCAGTGCCCGACAGGCCGATAATTCACCCCTCCACTTT	CASARQADNSPLHF
TRBD1	TRBV5-1	TRBJ1-2	NA	TGCGCCAGCAGCCAAGATGGGACAGGGGCAGGGGTAAAGGGTGGCTACACCTTC	CASSQDGTGAGVKGGYTF
NA	TRBV5-6	TRBJ2-7	few	TGTGCCAGCAGCTCTCCGACAGTAGCCTACGAGCAGTACTTC	CASSSPTVAYEQYF
NA	TRBV9	TRBJ2-4	few	TGTGCCAGCAGCGTAGGGGGGCAGGCTAAAAACATTCAGTACTTC	CASSVGGQAKNIQYF
TRBD1	TRBV19	TRBJ1-1	few	TGTGCCAGTAGTTTCGGACAGGTTGAAACTGAAGCTTTCTTT	CASSFGQVETEAFF
NA	TRBV7-2	TRBJ1-1	few	TGTGCCAGCAGCCTAACGACAGGGAACACTGAAGCTTTCTTT	CASSLTTGNTEAFF
TRBD2	TRBV4-3	TRBJ2-2	NA	TGCGCCAGCAGCCAAGGGGCAGCAGGCAGCGGGAGGTGGACCGGGGAGCTGTTTTTT	CASSQGAAGSGRWTGELFF
NA	TRBV4-2	TRBJ1-6	few	TGTGCCAGCAGCCAAGCCTGGGACTACGAGAATTCACCCCTCCACTTT	CASSQAWDYENSPLHF
NA	TRBV7-2	TRBJ1-2	NA	TGTGCCAGCAGCTCACCAGGGAGAGGCTACACCTTC	CASSSPGRGYTF
NA	TRBV2	TRBJ1-1	NA	TGTGCCAGGAACTCTGGGGGCGCGGGAACTGAAGCTTTCTTT	CARNSGGAGTEAFF
TRBD1	TRBV5-6	TRBJ2-5	NA	TGTGCCAGCAGCCCCAGGGGGTGGGTCGAGACCCAGTACTTC	CASSPRGWVETQYF
NA	TRBV10-3	TRBJ1-1	NA	TGTGCCAGCAGTGAAAGAATCAGGGGCACTGAAGCTTTCTTT	CASSERIRGTEAFF
TRBD1	TRBV7-9	TRBJ2-2	NA	TGTGCCAGCACAAGGACAGGGGGCGATACCGGGGAGCTGTTTTTT	CASTRTGGDTGELFF
NA	TRBV7-9	TRBJ2-1	many	TGTGCCAGCAGCCCGCTCTCACACGGGAATGAGCAGTTCTTC	CASSPLSHGNEQFF
NA	TRBV6-1	TRBJ2-5	NA	TGTGCCAGCAGTCAAGGTAGCGGACCTAAAGAGACCCAGTACTTC	CASSQGSGPKETQYF
NA	TRBV6-6	TRBJ1-5	few	TGTGCCAGCAGCCAAGGACGGCCCCAGCCCCAGCATTTT	CASSQGRPQPQHF
NA	TRBV13	TRBJ1-5	many	TGTGCCAGCAGCTTATTGGATCAGCCCCAGCATTTT	CASSLLDQPQHF
NA	TRBV4-2	TRBJ1-3	NA	TGTGCCAGCAGCCATCCGAGCTCTGGAAACACCATATATTTT	CASSHPSSGNTIYF
TRBD1	TRBV11-3	TRBJ2-3	few	TGTGCCAGCAGCTCAGGACAGGGTGGAGGTACGCAGTATTTT	CASSSGQGGGTQYF
NA	TRBV5-4	TRBJ1-2	NA	TGTGCCAGCAGCTTAGCGAGACAGAGTTATGGCTACACCTTC	CASSLARQSYGYTF
TRBD1	TRBV27	TRBJ1-1	few	TGTGCCAGCAGTGTCACCCTACAGGGGACGGCTTTCTTT	CASSVTLQGTAFF
NA	TRBV6-6	TRBJ1-2	NA	TGTGCCAGCGAGGTAATGGGCAGAGTAGGCTATGGCTACACCTTC	CASEVMGRVGYGYTF
TRBD1	TRBV4-3	TRBJ1-6	few	TGCGCCAGCAGCCCCGGGGACAGAGATTCACCCCTCCACTTT	CASSPGDRDSPLHF
TRBD1	TRBV5-4	TRBJ1-6	many	TGTGCCACCAAGACAGGGGGTCTTGGCCTCCATTCACCCCTCCACTTT	CATKTGGLGLHSPLHF
NA	TRBV4-1	TRBJ1-1	NA	TGCGCCAGCGGAGGCTACAACACTGAAGCTTTCTTT	CASGGYNTEAFF
NA	TRBV27	TRBJ2-3	NA	TGTGCCAGCAGGCCGGGACTTGGGGTAGCGGATACGCAGTATTTT	CASRPGLGVADTQYF
TRBD2	TRBV4-3	TRBJ2-1	few	TGCGCCAGCAGCCAAGATGGGCTAGCGGGATTCTACAATGAGCAGTTCTTC	CASSQDGLAGFYNEQFF
TRBD1	TRBV5-4	TRBJ2-7	few	TGTGCCAGCAGCGTCGACAGGGCCGGCGAGCAGTACTTC	CASSVDRAGEQYF
NA	TRBV28	TRBJ1-4	many	TGTGCCAGCACCGCGACTGAAAAACTGTTTTTT	CASTATEKLFF
NA	TRBV7-3	TRBJ2-5	few	TGTGCCAGCAGCTTAGGGAAGGGGCGCGAGACCCAGTACTTC	CASSLGKGRETQYF
NA	TRBV18	TRBJ2-3	few	TGTGCCAGCTCACCACCCTCTAGGGGCGGAACAGATACGCAGTATTTT	CASSPPSRGGTDTQYF
TRBD1	TRBV18	TRBJ1-1	NA	TGTGCCAGCTCACCTCTACCGACAGGGGGCAAGAACACTGAAGCTTTCTTT	CASSPLPTGGKNTEAFF
NA	TRBV14	TRBJ1-1	few	TGTGCCAGCAGCCAGGTGGCGGCTCACACTGAAGCTTTCTTT	CASSQVAAHTEAFF
NA	TRBV7-2	TRBJ2-4	few	TGTGCCAGCAGCTTAGGACGGGCCAAAAACATTCAGTACTTC	CASSLGRAKNIQYF